Sequencing of this T cell receptor beta chain was carried out in a study of blood T cell repertoires in COVID-19. Study overall: Donors in the United States, Italy and Spain gave samples during acute or convalescent COVID-19. From T cells, B-cell-depleted T cells, or PBMCs came the material, which was cDNA or gDNA.

The CDR3 runs 15 residues. Trimming pared 4 bases from V and 2 bases from J, leaving 9 bases between. CDR1 ENHRY and CDR2 SYGVKD come from the germline V gene. Original processing notes: The authors estimated nucleated cell counts from reference gene primer amplification. The data were produced by immunoSEQ multiplex PCR, yet TCRdb's version contains in-frame clones alone and is incomplete. V and J calls and clone size are those listed in that table; D and trimming were worked out from the DNA. The table has roughly 290,000 clones, more than 75% seen once. V gene TRBV10-3 combines with J gene TRBJ2-6, with D uncertain. The sequence derives from a woman between 50 and 59 years old who had recovered from COVID-19. The material sequenced was peripheral blood. CDR3 DNA: TGTGCCATCAGTGTGAGAACTCCTGGGGCCAACGTCCTGACTTTC. The encoded protein is CAISVRTPGANVLTF.